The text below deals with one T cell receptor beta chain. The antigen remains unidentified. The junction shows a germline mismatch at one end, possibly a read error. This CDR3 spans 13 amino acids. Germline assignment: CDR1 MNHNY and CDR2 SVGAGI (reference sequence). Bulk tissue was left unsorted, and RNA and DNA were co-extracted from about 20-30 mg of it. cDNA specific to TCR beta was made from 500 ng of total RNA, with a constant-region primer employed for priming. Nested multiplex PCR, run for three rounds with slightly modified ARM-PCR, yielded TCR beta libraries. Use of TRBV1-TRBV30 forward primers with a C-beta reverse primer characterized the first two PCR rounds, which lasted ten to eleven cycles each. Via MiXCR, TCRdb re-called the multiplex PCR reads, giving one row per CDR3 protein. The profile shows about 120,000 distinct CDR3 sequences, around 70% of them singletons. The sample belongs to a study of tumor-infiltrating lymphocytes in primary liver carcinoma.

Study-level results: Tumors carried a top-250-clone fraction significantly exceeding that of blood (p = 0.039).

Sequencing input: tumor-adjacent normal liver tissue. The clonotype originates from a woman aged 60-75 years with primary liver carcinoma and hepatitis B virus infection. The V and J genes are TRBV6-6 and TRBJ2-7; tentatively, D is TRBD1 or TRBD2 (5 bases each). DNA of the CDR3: TGTGCCAGCATCGATGAGGGGTCTGGCGAGCAGTATTTC. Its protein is CASIDEGSGEQYF.